Each of the 26 T cell receptor beta chains below was sequenced from the same sample in a study of early T cells in non-severe SARS-CoV-2 infection. TCRdb reprocessed the 5' RACE reads with MiXCR, giving one entry per CDR3 protein. Altogether around 70,000 distinct CDR3 sequences are present, over 9% being singletons, with the ten largest covering about 1.7%. Sequencing was carried out using whole blood. Every receptor here comes from an adult who was a healthcare worker with PCR-confirmed SARS-CoV-2 infection or an uninfected control (not recorded which).

This clonotype was observed a handful of times. This chain links TRBV2 with TRBJ1-1; no definite D call. The length of the CDR3 is 11 residues. Trimming stripped 4 bases from V and 10 bases from J, with 10 bases between. Per germline, CDR1 SNHLY and CDR2 FYNNEI. The CDR3 bases are TGTGCCAGCAGTGGTCGGGCGGGAGCTTTCTTT. Encoded protein: CASSGRAGAFF.

This clonotype was counted at least ten times. The V call is TRBV4-1, the J call TRBJ2-4; D is possibly TRBD2 (5 bases). Germline V gene sequence: CDR1 MGHRA, CDR2 YSYEKL. Trimming left V 0 bases short and J 1 base short, with 10 bases between. The CDR3 consists of 16 residues. The CDR3 bases are TGCGCCAGCAGCCAAGATAGTCGGGGTGCCAAAAACATTCAGTACTTC. Translating it yields CASSQDSRGAKNIQYF.

This clonotype showed up just a few times. The chain carries TRBV29-1 and TRBJ2-5; the D is unclear. This CDR3 spans 11 amino acids. The V end lost 7 bases, the J end lost 3 bases, and 9 bases lay between the germline ends. Looked up from germline, CDR1 is SQVTM and CDR2 is ANQGSEA. The CDR3 sequence: CSAGLEETQYF. The CDR3 DNA is TGCAGCGCCGGGTTAGAAGAGACCCAGTACTTC.

This clonotype was found a few times. V usage is TRBV10-2 and J usage is TRBJ1-6; D unclear. Germline V gene data show CDR1 as WSHSY and CDR2 as SAAADI. V lost 7 bases to trimming and J lost 9 bases, with 7 bases between them. The CDR3 consists of 11 residues. CDR3 loop: CASTTGSPLHF. CDR3 nucleotide sequence: TGCGCCAGCACCACCGGTTCACCCCTCCACTTT.

This clonotype was detected ten times or more. The chain joins TRBV18 to TRBJ1-2; D possibly corresponds to TRBD1 (6 bases). The CDR3 consists of 14 residues. With 8 bases removed from V and 1 base from J, the gap between germline ends came to 14 bases. Germline CDR1 KGHSH, CDR2 LQKENI. CDR3 coding DNA: TGTGCCAGCCGATCTCCAGGGGTTAACTATGGCTACACCTTC. Translation gives CASRSPGVNYGYTF.

This clonotype was observed a few times. The genes are TRBV11-2 and TRBJ1-1; 8 bases map to TRBD1. V was clipped by 5 bases and J by 5 bases; unmatched bases: 13. In germline, CDR1 is SGHAT, CDR2 FQNNGV. The length of the CDR3 is 16 residues. In DNA form, the CDR3 reads TGTGCCAGCAGCCTGGGGACAGGTCTCATCGGAACTGAAGCTTTCTTT. Translated: CASSLGTGLIGTEAFF.

This clonotype has just a few counts. V and J are TRBV10-2 and TRBJ2-7, with D perhaps matching TRBD2 (5 bases). This CDR3 spans 14 amino acids. Germline CDR1 and CDR2: WSHSY and SAAADI. V was shortened by 8 bases and J by 0 bases, with 14 bases between the two germline ends. The CDR3: CASLPGESSYEQYF. Written as DNA, the CDR3 is TGCGCCAGCTTACCCGGGGAATCCTCCTACGAGCAGTACTTC.

The gene calls are TRBV20-1 and TRBJ2-5; TRBD1 aligns across 9 bases. Germline CDR1 DFQATT, CDR2 SNEGSKA (reference sequence). There are 14 residues in the CDR3. Trimming removed 2 bases from V and 3 bases from J; junction bases left unmatched: 4. In nucleotides, the CDR3 is TGCAGTGCTAGATGGACAGGGGATAAAGAGACCCAGTACTTC. It codes for CSARWTGDKETQYF.

Only a few counts were recorded for this clonotype. This chain links TRBV2 with TRBJ1-4; 8 nucleotides align to TRBD1. The CDR3 spans 14 residues. V was clipped by 5 bases and J by 8 bases; unmatched bases: 7. From germline, CDR1 is SNHLY and CDR2 FYNNEI. As DNA, the CDR3 is TGTGCCAGCAGTCCAGGGGGCCCCTGGGAAAAACTGTTTTTT. It codes for CASSPGGPWEKLFF.

This clonotype was observed many times. The chain's CDR3 is CASSLGGAATEAFF. DNA for the CDR3: TGTGCCAGCAGCTTAGGAGGGGCGGCCACTGAAGCTTTCTTT. The genes are TRBV7-2 and TRBJ1-1; D perhaps matches TRBD1 (5 bases). With 1 base removed from V and 4 bases from J, the gap between germline ends came to 10 bases. CDR3 length: 14 residues. CDR1 SGHTA and CDR2 FQGNSA come from the germline V gene. Variable domain in full (rest from reference TRBV7-2 and TRBJ1-1): GAGVSQSPSNKVTEKGKDVELRCDPISGHTALYWYRQSLGQGLEFLIYFQGNSAPDKSGLPSDRFSAERTGGSVSTLTIQRTQQEDSAVYLCASSLGGAATEAFFGQGTRLTVV.

This clonotype was recorded at least ten times. The chain combines TRBV23-1 with TRBJ2-3; D gene uncertain. TRBV23-1 counts as an open reading frame of uncertain function. This CDR3 spans 15 amino acids. V lost 0 bases, J lost 4 bases, and 11 bases lay in between. CDR3 protein: CASSQSTARPDTQYF. CDR3 sequence (DNA): TGCGCCAGCAGTCAATCGACGGCTCGTCCAGATACGCAGTATTTT.

This clonotype has more than one count but fewer than ten. The chain joins TRBV12-3 or TRBV12-4 to TRBJ1-1, with TRBD1 as a possible D gene (6 bases). The CDR3 loop spans 14 amino acids. The V end was cut by 4 bases, the J end by 7 bases, with 16 bases between. The DNA of the CDR3 is TGTGCCAGCAGTTCCTCCGGGGGCGGGTTTGAAGCTTTCTTT. It translates to CASSSSGGGFEAFF.

This chain uses TRBV14 with TRBJ2-3; D remains ambiguous. In germline, CDR1 is SGHDN, CDR2 FVKESK. This CDR3 has 13 amino acids. The V end lost 10 bases, the J end lost 2 bases, and 13 bases lay between the germline ends. The CDR3 bases are TGTGCCACTACGACTCTTCACACAGATACGCAGTATTTT. Translated, it gives CATTTLHTDTQYF.

This clonotype came up a few times. The chain employs TRBV11-2 and TRBJ2-1; D is uncertain. In germline, CDR1 is SGHAT, CDR2 FQNNGV. There are 13 residues in the CDR3. V was trimmed by 0 bases and J by 8 bases, leaving 8 bases between them. As DNA, the CDR3 is TGTGCCAGCAGCTTAGATATCGGTGATGAGCAGTTCTTC. This sequence encodes CASSLDIGDEQFF.

A few counts support this clonotype. The chain employs TRBV12-3 or TRBV12-4 and TRBJ2-3; D is possibly TRBD1 or TRBD2 (5 bases each). The V gene lost 3 bases and the J gene lost 4 bases, with 14 bases spanning the gap. This CDR3 comprises 15 residues. The CDR3: CASSLGQGAADTQYF. CDR3 in DNA: TGTGCCAGCAGTTTGGGGCAGGGAGCGGCAGATACGCAGTATTTT.

This clonotype was recorded many times. The chain is built from TRBV11-2 and TRBJ2-5; 8 bases are shared with TRBD1. Trimming removed 1 base from V and 3 bases from J; junction bases left unmatched: 10. This CDR3 contains 17 residues. Germline V gives CDR1 SGHAT, CDR2 FQNNGV. The CDR3 DNA follows: TGTGCCAGCAGCTTAGGCAAACGCCTACAGGGGGAAGAGACCCAGTACTTC. It yields the protein CASSLGKRLQGEETQYF.

This clonotype was seen a handful of times. J is TRBJ1-1 and V is TRBV12-3 or TRBV12-4; D is perhaps TRBD1 (6 bases). Trimming stripped 4 bases from V and 4 bases from J, with 10 bases between. The CDR3 length is 13 residues. The CDR3 protein is CASSSYRVTEAFF. The DNA for the CDR3 is TGTGCCAGCAGTTCGTACAGGGTCACTGAAGCTTTCTTT.

The chain links TRBV6-5 to TRBJ1-5; 7 nucleotides line up with TRBD1. This CDR3 is built from 14 residues. V dropped 6 bases and J dropped 2; count of bases not matched to a gene: 4. Germline CDR1 is MNHEY and CDR2 is SVGAGI. CDR3 amino acids: CASRPTGGNQPQHF. CDR3 nucleotide sequence: TGTGCCAGCAGGCCTACAGGGGGCAATCAGCCCCAGCATTTT.

This sequence joins TRBV19 and TRBJ2-4, with D perhaps given as TRBD1 or TRBD2 (7 bases each). CDR3 size: 15 residues. Germline CDR1 is LNHDA and CDR2 is SQIVND (reference sequence). Trimming removed 5 bases at V and 4 bases at J, with 15 bases between. CDR3 residues: CASSGSGGVKNIQYF. The CDR3 coding sequence is TGTGCCAGTAGTGGATCAGGGGGGGTAAAAAACATTCAGTACTTC.

This clonotype showed up many times. The CDR3: CASSSTGTEAFF. In nucleotides, the CDR3 is TGTGCCAGCTCGTCAACAGGGACTGAAGCTTTCTTT. The chain employs TRBV7-9 and TRBJ1-1, with D tentatively TRBD1 (6 bases). The length of the CDR3 is 12 residues. The germline V gene encodes CDR1 SEHNR and CDR2 FQNEAQ (reference sequence). V shed 8 bases and J shed 5 bases, with 12 bases lying between them. The entire variable domain, with the rest obtained from reference TRBV7-9 and TRBJ1-1, is as follows: DTGVSQNPRHKITKRGQNVTFRCDPISEHNRLYWYRQTLGQGPEFLTYFQNEAQLEKSRLLSDRFSAERPKGSFSTLEIQRTEQGDSAMYLCASSSTGTEAFFGQGTRLTVV.

The table lists this clonotype with a few counts. The rearrangement joins TRBV7-9 to TRBJ1-6; no firm D call. The CDR3 is made up of 13 amino acids. The V end lost 5 bases, the J end lost 7 bases, and 9 bases lay between the germline ends. Per germline, CDR1 SEHNR and CDR2 FQNEAQ (reference sequence). The CDR3 sequence is CASSPQANSPLHF. Here the CDR3 DNA reads TGTGCCAGCAGCCCGCAGGCGAATTCACCCCTCCACTTT.

Ten or more counts support this clonotype. This chain connects TRBV7-9 to TRBJ2-3; D not certain. The CDR3 runs 12 residues. Trimming shortened V by 4 bases and J by 2 bases, and 4 bases separated the two germline ends. CDR1 is SEHNR and CDR2 is FQNEAQ in the germline V gene (reference sequence). The chain's CDR3 is CASSYNTDTQYF. The DNA for the CDR3 is TGTGCCAGCAGCTACAACACAGATACGCAGTATTTT.

V is TRBV30 and J is TRBJ1-1; D call uncertain. V was trimmed by 8 bases and J by 2 bases, leaving 12 bases between them. The CDR3 is 12 amino acids. Germline V CDR1 and CDR2: GTSNPN, SVGIG (reference sequence). CDR3 residues: CARAGGNTEAFF. In DNA, the CDR3 is TGTGCCCGGGCAGGTGGTAACACTGAAGCTTTCTTT.

The chain uses TRBV9 and TRBJ2-4; D may be TRBD1 or TRBD2 (5 bases each). V lost 1 base and J lost 7, with 15 bases in between. Germline-derived CDR1 and CDR2 are SGDLS and YYNGEE. The CDR3 covers 15 residues. The CDR3 nucleotides are TGTGCCAGCAGCGTAATAACGGGACGCAGGAACATTCAGTACTTC. It yields the protein CASSVITGRRNIQYF.

This clonotype was recorded a few times. This sequence joins TRBV12-5 and TRBJ2-5, with TRBD2 matching over 15 bases. Germline-derived CDR1 and CDR2 are LGHNT and FRNRAP. CDR3 size: 18 residues. The V and J ends lost 5 bases and 1 base, in that order; junction bases with no gene match: 8. CDR3 residues: CASGLSQGLAGGQETQYF. Written as DNA, the CDR3 is TGTGCTAGTGGTCTAAGCCAGGGACTAGCGGGAGGCCAAGAGACCCAGTACTTC.

In its sample, this clonotype was seen many times. The chain links TRBV12-3 or TRBV12-4 to TRBJ1-1; D might be TRBD1 (6 bases). V shed 3 bases and J shed 1 base, with 18 bases lying between them. CDR3 length: 17 residues. CDR3 nucleotide sequence: TGTGCCAGCAGTTTGGCTTGGGGTCAGGGACAGAACACTGAAGCTTTCTTT. Translation gives CASSLAWGQGQNTEAFF.